This TCR beta chain derives from a study of response to subunit inactivated influenza vaccine. TCRdb passed the RT-PCR reads through MiXCR, listing each CDR3 protein once. The repertoire includes over 400,000 distinct CDR3 sequences, over 9.5% of them detected once, and 9.5% to 15% sits in the top ten. Between the trimmed V and J ends, which lost 6 bases and 2 bases, there was a span of 13 bases. The CDR3 consists of 15 residues. Germline V gene data show CDR1 as SGHTA and CDR2 as FQGNSA. The sample was PBMCs from blood, taken around seven weeks after vaccination. The sequence was collected from a man over 45 who received an inactivated influenza vaccine. V gene TRBV7-2 combines with J gene TRBJ2-2; D unresolved. CDR3 nucleotide sequence: TGTGCCAGCAGTTACCATGCTCAAAACACCGGGGAGCTGTTTTTT. Amino acid sequence: CASSYHAQNTGELFF. The variable domain in full, with the rest retrieved from reference TRBV7-2 and TRBJ2-2, is GAGVSQSPSNKVTEKGKDVELRCDPISGHTALYWYRQSLGQGLEFLIYFQGNSAPDKSGLPSDRFSAERTGGSVSTLTIQRTQQEDSAVYLCASSYHAQNTGELFFGEGSRLTVL.